One and the same sample provided the 5 T cell receptor beta chains below, sequenced in a study of beta chain features in type 1 diabetes. For these TCRs, the target antigens are not known. The authors reverse transcribed all of the isolated RNA, so sequencing captured expressed TCRB transcripts. Method: immunoSEQ multiplex PCR; TCRdb's copy keeps in-frame clones and lacks some. The repertoire holds 240,000 or so clones, with around 13% as singletons. Study results and caveats: Type 1 diabetes patients had moderately but significantly shorter TCRB CDR3s in all four CD4+ subsets.

Sequencing was carried out using naive CD4+ T cells from blood. The origin of the receptors is a man between 25 and 39 years old with type 1 diabetes.

This chain connects TRBV11-2 to TRBJ2-7; D may be TRBD2 (7 bases). The CDR3 consists of 16 residues. CDR1 SGHAT and CDR2 FQNNGV come from the germline V gene. Trimming took off 3 bases at V and 5 bases at J, with 20 bases between the two ends. Here the CDR3 reads CASSFGTRGRADEQYF. The CDR3, as DNA: TGTGCCAGCAGCTTTGGGACACGAGGGAGGGCCGACGAGCAGTACTTC.

In its sample, this clone was seen a few times. The V and J genes are TRBV7-6 and TRBJ2-3; no definite D call. Germline lookup yields CDR1 SGHVS and CDR2 FNYEAQ. Trimming shortened V by 1 base and J by 2 bases, and 16 bases separated the two germline ends. This CDR3 has 17 amino acids. CDR3 sequence reads: CASSLGLPPGITDTQYF. DNA for the CDR3: TGTGCCAGCAGCTTAGGTCTCCCCCCGGGTATCACAGATACGCAGTATTTT. Variable domain in full (rest from reference TRBV7-6 and TRBJ2-3): GAGVSQSPRYKVTKRGQDVALRCDPISGHVSLYWYRQALGQGPEFLTYFNYEAQQDKSGLPNDRFSAERPEGSISTLTIQRTEQRDSAMYRCASSLGLPPGITDTQYFGPGTRLTVL.

This rearrangement joins TRBV7-9 to TRBJ2-3; D might be TRBD1 (6 bases). Germline CDR1 and CDR2: SEHNR and FQNEAQ (reference sequence). Trimming took 9 bases from V and 3 from J, leaving 22 bases between them. This CDR3 is 16 amino acids long. The CDR3 reads CASGRLRTGKTDTQYF. The CDR3 DNA sequence: TGTGCCAGTGGGCGCCTTAGAACAGGGAAGACAGATACGCAGTATTTT.

This clone was recorded a few times. The CDR3 is CASSPSSGNNQETQYF. CDR3 DNA sequence: TGTGCCAGCTCACCAAGTAGCGGGAATAACCAAGAGACCCAGTACTTC. V gene TRBV18 combines with J gene TRBJ2-5, with 8 bases matching TRBD2. The CDR3 has 16 residues. From germline, CDR1 is KGHSH and CDR2 LQKENI. V shed 2 bases and J 0 bases; nucleotides not matched to a gene: 5.

This clone has just a few counts. V and J are TRBV5-1 and TRBJ1-1; 7 bases are a match to TRBD1. CDR1 SGHRS and CDR2 YFSETQ come from the germline V gene. The CDR3 has 15 residues. Trimming at V came to 0 bases and at J to 5 bases, leaving 7 bases not matched to a gene. CDR3 bases: TGCGCCAGCAGCTTGGGACAGGGAAGAGGTACTGAAGCTTTCTTT. Translated, it gives CASSLGQGRGTEAFF.